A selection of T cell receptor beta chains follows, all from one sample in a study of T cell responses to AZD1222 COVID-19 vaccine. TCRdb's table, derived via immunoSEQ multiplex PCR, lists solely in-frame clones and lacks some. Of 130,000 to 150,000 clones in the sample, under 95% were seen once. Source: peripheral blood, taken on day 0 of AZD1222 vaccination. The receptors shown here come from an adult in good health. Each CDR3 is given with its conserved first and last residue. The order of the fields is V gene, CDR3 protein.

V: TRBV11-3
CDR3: CASSAGGIVNTEAFF

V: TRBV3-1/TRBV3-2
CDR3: CASSQAGTGNYEQYF

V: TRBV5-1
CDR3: CASSTGTSGGSLYF

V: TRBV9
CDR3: CASSVEGASGNTIYF

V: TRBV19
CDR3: CASSRTGYSNQPQHF

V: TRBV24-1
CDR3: CATRRQGATGNTIYF

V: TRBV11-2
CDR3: CASSLGRTGPYNEQFF

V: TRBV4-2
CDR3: CASSQAYPGHSPLHF

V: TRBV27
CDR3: CASSLTPGQGLNYGYTF

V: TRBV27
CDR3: CASSITGIEGYTF

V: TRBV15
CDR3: CATSTRTSGDNTQYF

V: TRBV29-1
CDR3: CSAGEQAQYF